This passage covers 29 T cell receptor beta chains from one sample sequenced in a study of T-cell reconstitution after alpha-beta-depleted transplantation in children. Unique molecular identifiers were incorporated into the prepared TCRbeta library. One entry per CDR3 protein, called by TCRdb with MiXCR from the PCR reads. The table has hundreds of thousands of distinct CDR3 sequences, approximately 20% seen once. Specimen: PBMCs from the stem cell graft donor, collected from the stem cell graft. The receptors were sampled from a human donor who donated a stem cell graft to a child with acute lymphoblastic leukemia.

A few counts support this clonotype. This chain connects TRBV7-9 to TRBJ2-5; 11 bases align to TRBD1. This CDR3 region has 17 residues. The germline V gene encodes CDR1 SEHNR and CDR2 FQNEAQ (reference sequence). After removal of 5 bases from V and 0 bases from J, the junction contained 8 bases not matched to a gene. CDR3 amino acids: CASSEGGQGVYQETQYF. The CDR3 region has the DNA TGTGCCAGCAGCGAGGGGGGACAGGGGGTGTACCAAGAGACCCAGTACTTC.

CDR3 sequence reads: CASSLVRDFRTDTQYF. The CDR3 nucleotides read TGTGCCAGCAGCTTAGTCCGGGACTTCCGCACAGATACGCAGTATTTT. The chain combines TRBV7-8 with TRBJ2-3; D perhaps matches TRBD2 (6 bases). CDR3 length equals 16 residues. Trimming removed 1 base at V and 1 base at J, with 12 bases between. Germline V gene lookup returns CDR1 SGHVS and CDR2 FQNEAQ. The whole variable domain, filled in from reference TRBV7-8 and TRBJ2-3, reads GAGVSQSPRYKVAKRGQDVALRCDPISGHVSLFWYQQALGQGPEFLTYFQNEAQLDKSGLPSDRFFAERPEGSVSTLKIQRTQQEDSAVYLCASSLVRDFRTDTQYFGPGTRLTVL.

This chain connects TRBV7-6 to TRBJ2-5; D may be TRBD2 (6 bases). V was shortened by 4 bases and J by 5 bases, with 23 bases between the two germline ends. CDR3 size: 17 residues. Germline V gene data show CDR1 as SGHVS and CDR2 as FNYEAQ. The CDR3 DNA sequence: TGTGCCAGCAGCTCCGTAGGGACTTCCCCCACGTCGGAGACCCAGTACTTC. Protein sequence: CASSSVGTSPTSETQYF.

J is TRBJ1-3 and V is TRBV11-2, with a weak D call TRBD1 (6 bases). Germline assignment: CDR1 SGHAT and CDR2 FQNNGV. The CDR3 covers 17 residues. V dropped 0 bases and J dropped 0 bases, with 12 bases sitting between them. The CDR3 nucleotides are TGTGCCAGCAGCTTAGAATGGGGGGCTAACTCTGGAAACACCATATATTTT. Amino acid sequence: CASSLEWGANSGNTIYF.

This clonotype was seen only a few times. The chain carries TRBV5-6 and TRBJ2-1, with 11 bases lining up with TRBD2. This CDR3 is 14 amino acids long. V shed 2 bases and J 11 bases; nucleotides not matched to a gene: 6. Germline V gene sequence: CDR1 SGHDT, CDR2 YYEEEE. CDR3 sequence: CASSFSGRGHQQFF. The CDR3 DNA sequence: TGTGCCAGCAGCTTTAGCGGGAGGGGCCACCAGCAGTTCTTC.

The sample holds a few counts of this clonotype. The junction differs from germline at one of its ends, possibly a read error. The rearrangement uses TRBV18 and TRBJ2-7, with TRBD1 matching 9 bases. The CDR3 length is 15 residues. From germline, CDR1 is KGHSH and CDR2 LQKENI. The CDR3 nucleotides read TGTGCCAGCTCCCCACACAGGGGGCAAGTCTACGAGCAGTACTTC. Amino acid sequence: CASSPHRGQVYEQYF.

V gene TRBV14 combines with J gene TRBJ1-1; possible D gene TRBD1, 6 bases. V lost 4 bases, J lost 11 bases, and 14 bases lay in between. Germline values: CDR1 SGHDN, CDR2 FVKESK. The CDR3 runs to 12 residues. CDR3 coding DNA: TGTGCCAGCAGCCCGAGGGGGTTTGGGGCTTTCTTT. This gives the protein CASSPRGFGAFF.

The chain uses TRBV20-1 and TRBJ1-1; 8 bases agree with TRBD1. CDR3 size: 12 residues. V shed 5 bases, J shed 7 bases, and the junction held 6 bases outside the gene matches. Per germline, CDR1 DFQATT and CDR2 SNEGSKA (reference sequence). The DNA for the CDR3 is TGCAGTGCTTTCAGGGGGCGCGGTGAAGCTTTCTTT. It is translated as CSAFRGRGEAFF.

This clonotype has a handful of counts. The V and J genes are TRBV11-3 and TRBJ2-2, with D possibly called TRBD1 or TRBD2 (5 bases each). This CDR3 is built from 15 residues. Germline values: CDR1 SGHNT, CDR2 YENEEA. V was shortened by 3 bases and J by 6 bases, with 14 bases between the two germline ends. CDR3 bases: TGTGCCAGCAGCTTCGGGGCTAGCTCCGCCGGGGAGCTGTTTTTT. Its protein is CASSFGASSAGELFF.

In this sample, this clonotype turned up a few times. The chain uses TRBV6-5 and TRBJ2-6, with 9 bases fitting TRBD1. The germline gives CDR1 MNHEY, CDR2 SVGAGI. This CDR3 contains 17 residues. V was clipped by 2 bases and J by 2 bases; unmatched bases: 4. The chain's CDR3 is CASSYGDREAGANVLTF. For the CDR3, the DNA is TGTGCCAGCAGTTACGGGGACAGGGAGGCTGGGGCCAACGTCCTGACTTTC.

This clonotype was detected only a few times. This chain joins TRBV5-8 and TRBJ2-7; D is possibly TRBD1 (6 bases). CDR1 SGHTS and CDR2 YDEGEE come from the germline V gene. V dropped 0 bases and J dropped 2 bases, with 15 bases sitting between them. This CDR3 region has 16 residues. The CDR3 sequence: CASSLGVQGPPYEQYF. CDR3 DNA: TGTGCCAGCAGCTTGGGTGTGCAGGGGCCTCCCTACGAGCAGTACTTC.

This clonotype was seen a few times. V usage is TRBV12-3 or TRBV12-4 and J usage is TRBJ2-1; no reliable D call. V lost 6 bases and J lost 15, with 15 bases in between. This CDR3 spans 11 amino acids. The CDR3 DNA follows: TGTGCCAGCAGGTCGAGAACCGGACCGTTCTTC. Translation: CASRSRTGPFF.

This clonotype was counted a few times. J is TRBJ2-5 and V is TRBV5-1; perhaps TRBD2 as D (5 bases). The CDR3 is made up of 13 amino acids. The V and J ends lost 4 bases and 5 bases respectively, with 12 bases between them. Per germline, CDR1 SGHRS and CDR2 YFSETQ. CDR3 amino acids: CASSPLGLETQYF. CDR3 DNA sequence: TGCGCCAGCAGCCCACTAGGGCTGGAGACCCAGTACTTC.

This rearrangement joins TRBV29-1 to TRBJ2-1; 7 bases fit TRBD2. Germline V gene data show CDR1 as SQVTM and CDR2 as ANQGSEA. This CDR3 region has 14 residues. With 7 bases clipped from V and 7 bases from J, the junction kept 13 bases outside the gene matches. CDR3 sequence reads: CSGGPGLWGNEQFF. The CDR3 DNA reads TGCAGCGGGGGCCCGGGACTATGGGGTAATGAGCAGTTCTTC.

This clonotype was seen more than once but under ten times. The chain links TRBV20-1 to TRBJ2-1, with 8 bases lining up with TRBD2. J lost 0 bases, V lost 6 bases, and 4 bases had no gene match. The CDR3 extends over 14 amino acids. CDR1 and CDR2 (germline): DFQATT, SNEGSKA (reference sequence). CDR3 protein: CSAPGTSSYNEQFF. DNA of the CDR3: TGCAGTGCGCCCGGGACTAGCTCCTACAATGAGCAGTTCTTC.

This clonotype was recorded a few times. The V gene is TRBV12-3 or TRBV12-4, the J gene TRBJ1-2; tentative D call: TRBD1 (6 bases). The V and J ends lost 7 bases and 8 bases respectively, with 17 bases between them. The CDR3 is made up of 13 amino acids. The CDR3 nucleotides read TGTGCCAGCACCACAGGGCAGGGAAGAGGCTACACCTTC. It yields the protein CASTTGQGRGYTF.

The chain uses TRBV4-1 and TRBJ2-1; 8 bases line up with TRBD2. Losses at the gene ends were 8 bases for V and 2 bases for J; bases not matched to a gene: 11. Germline V gene sequence: CDR1 MGHRA, CDR2 YSYEKL. The length of the CDR3 is 16 residues. The CDR3 coding sequence is TGCGCCAGCGGATTTATAGCGGGGAGCCCCTACAATGAGCAGTTCTTC. This codes for CASGFIAGSPYNEQFF.

The chain has TRBV4-1 and TRBJ2-7; no clear D. In germline, CDR1 is MGHRA, CDR2 YSYEKL. Trimming took off 0 bases at V and 0 bases at J, with 6 bases between the two ends. There are 14 residues in the CDR3. CDR3 DNA sequence: TGCGCCAGCAGCCAAGACGATTTCTCCTACGAGCAGTACTTC. As protein: CASSQDDFSYEQYF.

The chain couples TRBV12-3 or TRBV12-4 to TRBJ2-3; D not resolved. V lost 5 bases to trimming and J lost 1 base, with 16 bases between them. The CDR3 is 16 residues long. The CDR3 spells CASSIPGQWGTDTQYF. In DNA form, the CDR3 reads TGTGCCAGCAGTATACCAGGCCAGTGGGGCACAGATACGCAGTATTTT.

The chain is built from TRBV14 and TRBJ1-1, with D perhaps TRBD1 (5 bases). The V end lost 0 bases, the J end lost 5 bases, and 19 bases lay between the germline ends. Germline values: CDR1 SGHDN, CDR2 FVKESK. This CDR3 is 17 amino acids long. CDR3 residues: CASSQDLGGGFLTEAFF. The CDR3, as DNA: TGTGCCAGCAGCCAAGATCTCGGGGGTGGGTTTTTGACTGAAGCTTTCTTT.

The rearrangement joins TRBV18 to TRBJ2-1; D unclear. The CDR3 contains 13 residues. V was trimmed by 4 bases and J by 9 bases, leaving 13 bases between them. Germline V gene sequence: CDR1 KGHSH, CDR2 LQKENI. In DNA, the CDR3 is TGTGCCAGCTCACTTCGAAGCAATGTTGAGCAGTTCTTC. Its translation is CASSLRSNVEQFF.

The chain uses TRBV27 and TRBJ1-1; 9 bases match TRBD1. The CDR3 covers 18 residues. J lost 0 bases, V lost 6 bases, and 14 bases had no gene match. CDR1 and CDR2 (germline): MNHEY, SMNVEV (reference sequence). DNA of the CDR3: TGTGCCAGCAGCCCAACCGACAGGGGGGTTTTTATGAACACTGAAGCTTTCTTT. Amino acids: CASSPTDRGVFMNTEAFF.

This clonotype was seen only a few times. This sequence joins TRBV12-3 or TRBV12-4 and TRBJ1-2; tentative D call: TRBD1 (6 bases). This CDR3 spans 12 amino acids. Trimming removed 3 bases from V and 11 bases from J, with 13 bases in between. The CDR3 protein is CASSFLPGTYTF. CDR3 bases: TGTGCCAGCAGTTTTCTGCCAGGGACATACACCTTC.

This clonotype was counted between two and nine times. The V and J genes are TRBV12-3 or TRBV12-4 and TRBJ2-1; D call uncertain. V lost 7 bases, J lost 4 bases, and 11 bases lay in between. The CDR3 consists of 13 residues. The CDR3 DNA reads TGTGCCAGCACCCCTCATCAGTACAATGAGCAGTTCTTC. Translated, it gives CASTPHQYNEQFF.

The rearrangement joins TRBV20-1 to TRBJ2-1; 7 positions agree with TRBD1. The V and J ends lost 0 bases and 8 bases, in that order; junction bases with no gene match: 4. This CDR3 comprises 13 residues. Germline V gene lookup returns CDR1 DFQATT and CDR2 SNEGSKA (reference sequence). The CDR3 bases are TGCAGTGCTAGAGATCATCAGGGGGATGAGCAGTTCTTC. Translated: CSARDHQGDEQFF.

The CDR3 loop is CAWSGSVRETQYF. The CDR3 DNA is TGTGCCTGGAGTGGCTCCGTTCGGGAGACCCAGTACTTC. This chain links TRBV30 with TRBJ2-5; unclear D gene. This CDR3 has 13 residues. The V end was cut by 1 base, the J end by 5 bases, with 11 bases between. The germline gives CDR1 GTSNPN, CDR2 SVGIG (reference sequence). Combining the CDR3 with reference TRBV30 and TRBJ2-5 gives the whole variable domain SQTIHQWPATLVQPVGSPLSLECTVEGTSNPNLYWYRQAAGRGLQLLFYSVGIGQISSEVPQNLSASRPQDRQFILSSKKLLLSDSGFYLCAWSGSVRETQYFGPGTRLLVL.

The table lists this clonotype with a few counts. The rearrangement uses TRBV24-1 and TRBJ1-5, with D tentatively TRBD1 (5 bases). The CDR3 totals 16 residues. The germline gives CDR1 KGHDR, CDR2 SFDVKD. The V and J ends lost 4 bases and 2 bases respectively, with 14 bases between them. The chain's CDR3 is CATSESRQSGNQPQHF. The CDR3 DNA reads TGTGCCACCAGTGAAAGCAGACAGTCGGGCAATCAGCCCCAGCATTTT.

V is TRBV20-1 and J is TRBJ2-7; D may be TRBD1 (6 bases). The CDR3 contains 15 residues. The V end was cut by 1 base, the J end by 0 bases, with 13 bases between. Germline-derived CDR1 and CDR2 are DFQATT and SNEGSKA (reference sequence). The CDR3 is CSARALRTASYEQYF. The CDR3 DNA reads TGCAGTGCTAGAGCTCTCCGGACAGCCTCCTACGAGCAGTACTTC.

This clonotype has more than one count but fewer than ten. The chain carries TRBV25-1 and TRBJ2-3; 10 bases line up with TRBD2. The CDR3 runs to 16 residues. With V trimmed by 6 bases and J by 4 bases, 10 bases remained unmatched. CDR1 MGHDK and CDR2 SYGVNS come from the germline V gene. The CDR3 loop is CASRGAGGIYADTQYF. Here the CDR3 DNA reads TGTGCCAGCAGAGGAGCGGGAGGGATTTATGCAGATACGCAGTATTTT.